This T cell receptor beta chain was captured in a study of T cells in Graves' hyperthyroidism and ophthalmopathy. The CDR3 contains 16 residues. Trimming removed 0 bases at V and 3 bases at J, with 14 bases between. CDR1 and CDR2 (germline): MDHEN, SYDVKM. Diagnosis rested on symptoms, serum thyroxine and TRAb, thyroid ultrasound, and orbital computed tomography. The investigators amplified TCR beta CDR3 regions from RNA transcripts. The HTBI primer set was used in a first-round RT-PCR of the TCR CDR3. TCRdb re-analysed the multiplex PCR reads in MiXCR, keeping a single row per CDR3 protein. The sample has about 640,000 distinct CDR3 sequences; under 25% are singletons. This clonotype was recorded a few times.

The chain is built from TRBV28 and TRBJ2-5; a possible D gene is TRBD2 (7 bases). The sequence was obtained from a man aged 30 to 45 with Graves' ophthalmopathy. Sequenced material: blood. CDR3 loop: CASSLWNRGGKETQYF. The CDR3 coding sequence is TGTGCCAGCAGTTTATGGAATAGGGGGGGAAAAGAGACCCAGTACTTC.